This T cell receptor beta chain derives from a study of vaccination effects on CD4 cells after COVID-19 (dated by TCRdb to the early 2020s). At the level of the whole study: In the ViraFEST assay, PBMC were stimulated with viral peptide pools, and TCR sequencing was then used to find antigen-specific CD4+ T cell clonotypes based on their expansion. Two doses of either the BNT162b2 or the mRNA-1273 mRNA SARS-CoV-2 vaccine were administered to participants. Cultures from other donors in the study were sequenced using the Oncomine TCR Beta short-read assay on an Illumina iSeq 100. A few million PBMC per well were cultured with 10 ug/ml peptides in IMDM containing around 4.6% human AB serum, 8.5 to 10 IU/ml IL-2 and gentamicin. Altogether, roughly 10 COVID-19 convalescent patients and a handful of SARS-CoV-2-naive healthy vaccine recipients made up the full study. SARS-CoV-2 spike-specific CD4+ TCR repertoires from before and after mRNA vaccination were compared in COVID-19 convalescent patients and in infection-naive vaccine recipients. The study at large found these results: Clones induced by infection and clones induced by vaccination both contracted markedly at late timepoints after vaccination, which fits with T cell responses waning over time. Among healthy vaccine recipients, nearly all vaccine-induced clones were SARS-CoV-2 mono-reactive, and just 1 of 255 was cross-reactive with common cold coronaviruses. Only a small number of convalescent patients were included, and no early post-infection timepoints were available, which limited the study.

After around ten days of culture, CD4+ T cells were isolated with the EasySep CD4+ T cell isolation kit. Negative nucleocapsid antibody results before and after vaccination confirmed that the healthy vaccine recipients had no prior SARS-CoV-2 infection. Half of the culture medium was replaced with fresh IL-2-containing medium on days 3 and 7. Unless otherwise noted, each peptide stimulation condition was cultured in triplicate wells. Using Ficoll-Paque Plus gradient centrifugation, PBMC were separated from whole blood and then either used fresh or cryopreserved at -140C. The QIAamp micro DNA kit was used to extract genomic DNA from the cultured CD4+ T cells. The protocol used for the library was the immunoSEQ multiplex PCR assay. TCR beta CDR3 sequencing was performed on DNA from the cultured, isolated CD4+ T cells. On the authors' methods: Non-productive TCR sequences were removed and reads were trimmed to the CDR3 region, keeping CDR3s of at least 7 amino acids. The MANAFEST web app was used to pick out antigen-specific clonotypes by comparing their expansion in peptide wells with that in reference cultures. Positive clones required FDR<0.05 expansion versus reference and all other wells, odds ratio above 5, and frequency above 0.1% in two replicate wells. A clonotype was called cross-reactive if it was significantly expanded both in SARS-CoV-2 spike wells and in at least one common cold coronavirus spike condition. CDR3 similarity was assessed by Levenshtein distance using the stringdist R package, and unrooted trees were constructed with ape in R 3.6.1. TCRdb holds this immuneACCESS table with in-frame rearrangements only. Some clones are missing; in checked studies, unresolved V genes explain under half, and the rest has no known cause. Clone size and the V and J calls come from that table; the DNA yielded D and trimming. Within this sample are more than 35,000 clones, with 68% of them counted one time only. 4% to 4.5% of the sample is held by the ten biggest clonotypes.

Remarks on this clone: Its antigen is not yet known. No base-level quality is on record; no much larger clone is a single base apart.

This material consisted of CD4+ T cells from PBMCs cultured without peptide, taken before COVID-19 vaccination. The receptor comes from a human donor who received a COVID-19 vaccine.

The CDR3 corresponds to CASSPSGISTDTQYF. The DNA sequence reads TGTGCCAGCAGCCCTAGCGGGATCAGCACAGATACGCAGTATTTT. Recombination linked TRBV6-2 or TRBV6-3 to TRBJ2-3, with 9 central nucleotides matching TRBD2. The germline V gene sets CDR1 to MNHEY and CDR2 to SVGEGT. The CDR3 sequence holds 15 residues, the cysteine and phenylalanine included. Only CDR3 DNA remains: 45 bases, in frame from the first base. V is pruned by 6 bases and J by 0 bases, leaving 4 bases of the junction without a gene match.